A selection of T cell receptor beta chains follows, all from one sample in a study of cytomegalovirus exposure and HLA in healthy donors. Profiling relied on immunoSEQ multiplex PCR, and the TCRdb table lists in-frame clones only, not all of them. The sample lists over 100,000 clones, approximately 8.7% seen once, with less than 7% in the top ten. The material sequenced was PBMCs. The origin of the receptors is a man aged 35 to 55 in good health and CMV-seronegative. Both conserved end residues are part of each CDR3. A D gene is named only where the DNA matches it firmly. Size is omitted from some rows. Given values are once, few, many or a class for expanded clones.

J gene	V gene	clone size	D gene	CDR3 DNA	CDR3 protein
TRBJ2-7	TRBV11-2	NA	NA	TGTGCCAGCAGTACCTACGAGCAGTACTTC	CASSTYEQYF
TRBJ1-2	TRBV5-5	NA	TRBD1	TGTGCCAGCAGCTTCTCTGCGGGACAGGGTGCGGCTGGCTACACCTTC	CASSFSAGQGAAGYTF
TRBJ1-1	TRBV7-9	few	NA	TGTGCCAGCAGCTTAAGGATCGACGGAGTAGCAGCTTTCTTT	CASSLRIDGVAAFF
TRBJ1-2	TRBV5-4	NA	NA	TGTGCCAGCAGCCCACCAGAGGCAGACTATGGCTACACCTTC	CASSPPEADYGYTF
TRBJ1-3	TRBV27	NA	TRBD1	TGTGCCAGCAGTTCCCGGACAGGGACTGATTCTGGAAACACCATATATTTT	CASSSRTGTDSGNTIYF
TRBJ2-5	TRBV12-5	few	NA	TGTGCTAGTGGTTTGGTAACGACAGCCTACCAAGAGACCCAGTACTTC	CASGLVTTAYQETQYF
TRBJ1-4	TRBV11-2	NA	NA	TGTGCCAGCAGCCACCTCGGGACACCAACTAATGAAAAACTGTTTTTT	CASSHLGTPTNEKLFF
TRBJ2-7	TRBV6-1	few	TRBD1	TGTGCCAGCAGTTATCCGGGACAGGGTTACGAGCAGTACTTC	CASSYPGQGYEQYF
TRBJ2-5	TRBV5-1	few	TRBD2	TGCGCCAGCAGCTCCGGGACTAGCGGGTCAGAGACCCAGTACTTC	CASSSGTSGSETQYF
TRBJ2-1	TRBV6-5	few	TRBD1	TGTGCCAGTCGGGGACAGGCCTCCTACAATGAGCAGTTCTTC	CASRGQASYNEQFF
TRBJ2-3	TRBV6-5	few	NA	TGTGCCAGCAGTTTAGGGGTAGGGAGCACAGATACGCAGTATTTT	CASSLGVGSTDTQYF
TRBJ1-4	TRBV2	few	NA	TGTGCCAGCAGTGAAGGGCACCGGGGGGAAAAACTGTTTTTT	CASSEGHRGEKLFF
TRBJ1-5	TRBV6-1	few	NA	TGTGCCAGCAGTGAACCCGGGGAGAGGTATAGCAATCAGCCCCAGCATTTT	CASSEPGERYSNQPQHF